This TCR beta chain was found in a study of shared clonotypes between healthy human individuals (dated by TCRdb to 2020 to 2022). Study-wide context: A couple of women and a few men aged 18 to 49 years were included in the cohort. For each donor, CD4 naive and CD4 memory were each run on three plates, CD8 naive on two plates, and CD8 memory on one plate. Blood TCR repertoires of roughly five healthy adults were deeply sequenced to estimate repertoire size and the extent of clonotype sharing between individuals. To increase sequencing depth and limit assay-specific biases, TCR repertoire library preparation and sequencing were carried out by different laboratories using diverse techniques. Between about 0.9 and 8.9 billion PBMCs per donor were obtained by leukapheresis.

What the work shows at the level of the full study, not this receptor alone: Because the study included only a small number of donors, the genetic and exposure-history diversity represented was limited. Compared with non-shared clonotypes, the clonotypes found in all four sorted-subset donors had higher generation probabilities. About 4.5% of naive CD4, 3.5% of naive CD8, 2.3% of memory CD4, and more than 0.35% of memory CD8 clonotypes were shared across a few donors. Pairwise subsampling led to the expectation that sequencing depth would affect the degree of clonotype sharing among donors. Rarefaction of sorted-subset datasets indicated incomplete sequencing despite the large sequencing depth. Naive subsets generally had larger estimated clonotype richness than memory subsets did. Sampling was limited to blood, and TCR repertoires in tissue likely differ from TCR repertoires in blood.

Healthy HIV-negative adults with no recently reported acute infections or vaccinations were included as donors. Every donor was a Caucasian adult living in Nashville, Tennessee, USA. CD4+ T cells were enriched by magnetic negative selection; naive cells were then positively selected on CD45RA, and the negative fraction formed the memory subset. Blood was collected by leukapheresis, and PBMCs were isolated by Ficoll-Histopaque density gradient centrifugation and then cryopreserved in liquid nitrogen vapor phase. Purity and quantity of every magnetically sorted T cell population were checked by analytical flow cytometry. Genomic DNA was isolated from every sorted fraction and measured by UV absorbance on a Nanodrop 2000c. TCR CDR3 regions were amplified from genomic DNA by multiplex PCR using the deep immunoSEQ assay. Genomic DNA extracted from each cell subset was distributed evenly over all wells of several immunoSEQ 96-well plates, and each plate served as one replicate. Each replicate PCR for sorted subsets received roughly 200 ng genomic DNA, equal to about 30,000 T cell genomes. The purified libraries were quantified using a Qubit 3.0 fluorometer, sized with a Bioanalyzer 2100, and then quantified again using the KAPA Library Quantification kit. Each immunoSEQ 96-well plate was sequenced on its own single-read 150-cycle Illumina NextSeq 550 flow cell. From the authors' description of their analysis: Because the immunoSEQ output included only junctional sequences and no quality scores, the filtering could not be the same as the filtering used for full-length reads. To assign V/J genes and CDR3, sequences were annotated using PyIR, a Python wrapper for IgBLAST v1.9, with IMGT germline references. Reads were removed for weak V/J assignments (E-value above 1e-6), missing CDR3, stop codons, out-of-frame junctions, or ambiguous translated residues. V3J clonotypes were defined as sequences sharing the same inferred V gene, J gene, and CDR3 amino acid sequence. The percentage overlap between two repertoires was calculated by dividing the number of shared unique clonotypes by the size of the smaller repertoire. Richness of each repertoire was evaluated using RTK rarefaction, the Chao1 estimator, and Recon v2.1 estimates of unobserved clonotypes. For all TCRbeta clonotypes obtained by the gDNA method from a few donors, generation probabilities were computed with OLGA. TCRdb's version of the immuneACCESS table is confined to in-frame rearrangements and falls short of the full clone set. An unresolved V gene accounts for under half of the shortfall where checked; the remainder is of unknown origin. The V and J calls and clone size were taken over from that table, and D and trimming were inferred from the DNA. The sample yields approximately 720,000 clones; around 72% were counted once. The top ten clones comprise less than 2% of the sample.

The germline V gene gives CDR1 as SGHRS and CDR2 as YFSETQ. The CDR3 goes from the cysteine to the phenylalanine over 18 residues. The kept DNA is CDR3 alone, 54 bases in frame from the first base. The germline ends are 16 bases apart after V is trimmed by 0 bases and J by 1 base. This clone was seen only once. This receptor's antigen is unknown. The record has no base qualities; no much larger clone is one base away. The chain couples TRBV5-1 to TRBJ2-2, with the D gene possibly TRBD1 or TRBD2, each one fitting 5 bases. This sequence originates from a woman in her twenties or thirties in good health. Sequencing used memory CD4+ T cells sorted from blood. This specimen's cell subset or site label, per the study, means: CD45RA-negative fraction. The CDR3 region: CASSLGGAQVVNTGELFF. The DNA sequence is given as TGCGCCAGCAGCTTGGGAGGGGCCCAAGTGGTGAACACCGGGGAGCTGTTTTTT.